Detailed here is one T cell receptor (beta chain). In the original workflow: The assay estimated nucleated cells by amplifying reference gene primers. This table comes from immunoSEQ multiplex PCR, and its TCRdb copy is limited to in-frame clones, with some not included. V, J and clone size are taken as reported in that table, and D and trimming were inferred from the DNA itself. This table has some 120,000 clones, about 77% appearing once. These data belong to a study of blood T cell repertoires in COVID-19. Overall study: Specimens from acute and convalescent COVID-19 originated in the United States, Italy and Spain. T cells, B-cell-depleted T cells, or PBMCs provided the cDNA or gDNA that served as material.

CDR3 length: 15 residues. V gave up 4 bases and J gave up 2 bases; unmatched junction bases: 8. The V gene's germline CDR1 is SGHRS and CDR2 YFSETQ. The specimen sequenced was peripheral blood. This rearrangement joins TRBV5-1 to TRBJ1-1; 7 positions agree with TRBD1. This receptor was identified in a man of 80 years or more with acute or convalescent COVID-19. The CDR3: CASSIRQGLNTEAFF. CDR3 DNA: TGCGCCAGCAGCATCAGACAGGGATTAAACACTGAAGCTTTCTTT.